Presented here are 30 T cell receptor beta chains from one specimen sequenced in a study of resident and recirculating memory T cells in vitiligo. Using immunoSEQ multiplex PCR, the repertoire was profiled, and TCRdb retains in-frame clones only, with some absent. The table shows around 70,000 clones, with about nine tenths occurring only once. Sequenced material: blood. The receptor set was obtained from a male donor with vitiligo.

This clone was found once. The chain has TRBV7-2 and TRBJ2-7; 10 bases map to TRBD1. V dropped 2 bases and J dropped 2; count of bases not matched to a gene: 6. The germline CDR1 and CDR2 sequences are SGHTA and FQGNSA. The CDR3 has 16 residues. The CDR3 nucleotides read TGTGCCAGCAGCTTATCCTCGACAGGGGGCACCTACGAGCAGTACTTC. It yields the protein CASSLSSTGGTYEQYF.

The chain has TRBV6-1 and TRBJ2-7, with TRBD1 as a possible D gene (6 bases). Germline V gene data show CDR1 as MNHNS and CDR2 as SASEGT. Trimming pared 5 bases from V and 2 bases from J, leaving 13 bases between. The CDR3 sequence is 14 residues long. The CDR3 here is CASSLPGQTYEQYF. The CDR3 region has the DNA TGTGCCAGCAGTCTCCCCGGACAGACCTACGAGCAGTACTTC.

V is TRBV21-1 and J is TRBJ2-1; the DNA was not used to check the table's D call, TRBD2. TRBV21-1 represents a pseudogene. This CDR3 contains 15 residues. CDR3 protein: CASSKVELGGDEQFF. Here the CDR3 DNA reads TGTGCCAGCAGCAAAGTAGAACTAGGAGGAGATGAGCAGTTCTTC.

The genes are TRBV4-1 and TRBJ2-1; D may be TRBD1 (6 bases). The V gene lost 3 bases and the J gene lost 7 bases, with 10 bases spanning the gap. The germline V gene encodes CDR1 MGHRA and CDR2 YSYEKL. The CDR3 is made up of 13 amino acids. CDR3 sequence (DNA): TGCGCCAGCAGCCACTCAGGGGAGAATGAGCAGTTCTTC. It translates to CASSHSGENEQFF.

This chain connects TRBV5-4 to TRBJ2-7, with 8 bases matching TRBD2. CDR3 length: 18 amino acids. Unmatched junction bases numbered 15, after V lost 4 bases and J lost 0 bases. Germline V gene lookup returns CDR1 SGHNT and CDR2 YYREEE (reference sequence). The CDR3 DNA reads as TGTGCCAGCAGCCCATGGGGGAGGCGGGGGGCCACCTCCTACGAGCAGTACTTC. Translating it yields CASSPWGRRGATSYEQYF.

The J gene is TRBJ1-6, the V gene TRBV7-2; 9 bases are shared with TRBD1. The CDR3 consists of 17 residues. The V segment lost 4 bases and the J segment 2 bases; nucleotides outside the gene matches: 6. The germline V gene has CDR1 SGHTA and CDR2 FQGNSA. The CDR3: CASSSGQGHTYNSPLHF. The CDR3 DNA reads TGTGCCAGCAGCTCAGGACAGGGGCACACCTATAATTCACCCCTCCACTTT.

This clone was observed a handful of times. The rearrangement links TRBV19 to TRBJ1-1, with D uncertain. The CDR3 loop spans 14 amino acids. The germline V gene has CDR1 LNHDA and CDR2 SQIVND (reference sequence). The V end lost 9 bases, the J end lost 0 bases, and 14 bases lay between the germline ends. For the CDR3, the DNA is TGTGCCAGCTTAGCCGGGAGTATGAACACTGAAGCTTTCTTT. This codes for CASLAGSMNTEAFF. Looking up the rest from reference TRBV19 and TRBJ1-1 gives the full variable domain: DGGITQSPKYLFRKEGQNVTLSCEQNLNHDAMYWYRQDPGQGLRLIYYSQIVNDFQKGDIAEGYSVSREKKESFPLTVTSAQKNPTAFYLCASLAGSMNTEAFFGQGTRLTVV.

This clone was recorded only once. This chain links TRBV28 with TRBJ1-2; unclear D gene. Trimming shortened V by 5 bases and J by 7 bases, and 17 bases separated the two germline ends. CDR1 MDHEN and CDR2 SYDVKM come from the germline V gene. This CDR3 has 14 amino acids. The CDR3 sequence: CASSPISGSPGYTF. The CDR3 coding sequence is TGTGCCAGCAGTCCCATTAGCGGGAGCCCTGGCTACACCTTC.

The CDR3 spells CASSQAGTGVSGELFF. The CDR3 DNA reads TGCGCCAGCAGCCAAGCCGGGACAGGGGTTTCCGGGGAGCTGTTTTTT. The J gene is TRBJ2-2, the V gene TRBV4-3; 10 bases are shared with TRBD1. This CDR3 is 16 amino acids long. Germline CDR1 and CDR2: LGHNA and YSLEER. V was pared by 1 base and J by 6 bases, with 5 bases of the junction left unmatched.

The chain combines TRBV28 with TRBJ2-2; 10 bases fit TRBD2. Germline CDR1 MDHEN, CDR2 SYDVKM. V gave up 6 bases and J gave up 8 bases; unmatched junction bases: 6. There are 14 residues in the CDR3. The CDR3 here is CASSPGLAAGELFF. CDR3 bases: TGTGCCAGCAGCCCAGGACTAGCGGCGGGGGAGCTGTTTTTT.

The CDR3 coding sequence is TGTGCCACCAGCAGAGATCGCGCTAGCCTCATTGTAGATACGCAGTATTTT. This codes for CATSRDRASLIVDTQYF. The chain couples TRBV15 to TRBJ2-3, with D tentatively TRBD2 (5 bases). Germline CDR1 and CDR2: LNHNV and YYDKDF (reference sequence). V lost 0 bases to trimming and J lost 5 bases, with 18 bases between them. The CDR3 covers 17 residues.

As DNA, the CDR3 is TGTGCCAGCAGTTACGCAAGGACAGGTGACTCCTACGAGCAGTACTTC. Protein: CASSYARTGDSYEQYF. The chain links TRBV6-5 to TRBJ2-7; 7 bases fit TRBD1. CDR3 size: 16 residues. The germline V gene has CDR1 MNHEY and CDR2 SVGAGI. Germline trimming cut 2 bases from V and 0 bases from J; bases unmatched to any gene: 7.

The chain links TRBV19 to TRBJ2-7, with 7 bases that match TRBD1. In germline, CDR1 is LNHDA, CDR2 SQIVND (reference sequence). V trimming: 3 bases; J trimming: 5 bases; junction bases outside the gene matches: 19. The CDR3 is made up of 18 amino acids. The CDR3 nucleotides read TGTGCCAGTAGTATCAGCCCAGCCCCGACAGGGCGTTCCGACGAGCAGTACTTC. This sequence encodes CASSISPAPTGRSDEQYF.

The chain's CDR3 is CSVVPFSGETQYF. The CDR3 region has the DNA TGCAGCGTTGTCCCTTTTTCGGGGGAGACCCAGTACTTC. The rearrangement links TRBV29-1 to TRBJ2-5; D may be TRBD2 (5 bases). The CDR3 sequence is 13 residues long. Trimming pared 4 bases from V and 5 bases from J, leaving 14 bases between. The germline gives CDR1 SQVTM, CDR2 ANQGSEA.

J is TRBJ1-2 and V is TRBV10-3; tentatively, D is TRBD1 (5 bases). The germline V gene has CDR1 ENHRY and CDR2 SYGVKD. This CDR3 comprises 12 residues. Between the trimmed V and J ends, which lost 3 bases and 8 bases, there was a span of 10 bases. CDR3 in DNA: TGTGCCATCAGTGACGGGGGGGACGGCTACACCTTC. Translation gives CAISDGGDGYTF.

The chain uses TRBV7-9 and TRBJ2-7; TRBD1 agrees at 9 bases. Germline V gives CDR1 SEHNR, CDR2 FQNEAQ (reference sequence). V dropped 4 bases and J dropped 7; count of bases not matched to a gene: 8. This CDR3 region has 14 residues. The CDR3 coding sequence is TGTGCCAGCAGCTCAGGACAGGGGTTGAGAGAGCAGTACTTC. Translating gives CASSSGQGLREQYF.

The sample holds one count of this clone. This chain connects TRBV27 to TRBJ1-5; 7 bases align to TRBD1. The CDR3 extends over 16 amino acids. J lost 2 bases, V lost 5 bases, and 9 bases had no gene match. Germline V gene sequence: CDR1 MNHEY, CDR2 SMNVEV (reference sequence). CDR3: CASSGTGEAGNQPQHF. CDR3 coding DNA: TGTGCCAGCAGTGGTACAGGGGAAGCTGGCAATCAGCCCCAGCATTTT.

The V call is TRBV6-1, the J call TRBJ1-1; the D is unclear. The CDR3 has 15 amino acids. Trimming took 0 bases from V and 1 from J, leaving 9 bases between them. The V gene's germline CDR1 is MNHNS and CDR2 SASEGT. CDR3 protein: CASSEALTRNTEAFF. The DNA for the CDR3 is TGTGCCAGCAGTGAAGCTCTTACAAGGAACACTGAAGCTTTCTTT.

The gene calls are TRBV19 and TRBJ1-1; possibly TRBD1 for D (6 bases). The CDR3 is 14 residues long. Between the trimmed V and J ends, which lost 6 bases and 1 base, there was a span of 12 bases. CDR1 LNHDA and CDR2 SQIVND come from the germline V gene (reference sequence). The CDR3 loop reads CASRGDTRNTEAFF. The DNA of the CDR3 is TGTGCCAGTAGGGGGGACACCAGGAACACTGAAGCTTTCTTT. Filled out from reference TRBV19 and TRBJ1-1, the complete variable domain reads DGGITQSPKYLFRKEGQNVTLSCEQNLNHDAMYWYRQDPGQGLRLIYYSQIVNDFQKGDIAEGYSVSREKKESFPLTVTSAQKNPTAFYLCASRGDTRNTEAFFGQGTRLTVV.

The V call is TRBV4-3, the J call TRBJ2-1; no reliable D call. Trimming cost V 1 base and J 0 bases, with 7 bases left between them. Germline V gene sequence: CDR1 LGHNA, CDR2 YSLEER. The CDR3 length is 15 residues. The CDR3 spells CASSQAHSSYNEQFF. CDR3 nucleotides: TGCGCCAGCAGCCAAGCGCACAGCTCCTACAATGAGCAGTTCTTC.

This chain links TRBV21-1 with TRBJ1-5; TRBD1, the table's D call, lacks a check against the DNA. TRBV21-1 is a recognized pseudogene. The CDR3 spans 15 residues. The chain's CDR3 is CASSKVKGAGQPQHF. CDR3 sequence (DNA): TGTGCCAGCAGCAAAGTCAAGGGGGCGGGTCAGCCCCAGCATTTT.

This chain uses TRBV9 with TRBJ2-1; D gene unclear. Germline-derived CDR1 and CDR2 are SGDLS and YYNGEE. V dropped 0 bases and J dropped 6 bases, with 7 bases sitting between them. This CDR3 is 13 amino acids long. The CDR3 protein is CASSVATINEQFF. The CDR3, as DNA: TGTGCCAGCAGCGTAGCTACTATCAATGAGCAGTTCTTC.

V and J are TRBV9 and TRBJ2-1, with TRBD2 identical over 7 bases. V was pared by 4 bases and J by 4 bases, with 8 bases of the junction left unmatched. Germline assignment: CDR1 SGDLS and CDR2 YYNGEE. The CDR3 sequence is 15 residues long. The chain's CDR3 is CASSIDPSGYNEQFF. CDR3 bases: TGTGCCAGCAGCATTGATCCTAGCGGTTACAATGAGCAGTTCTTC.

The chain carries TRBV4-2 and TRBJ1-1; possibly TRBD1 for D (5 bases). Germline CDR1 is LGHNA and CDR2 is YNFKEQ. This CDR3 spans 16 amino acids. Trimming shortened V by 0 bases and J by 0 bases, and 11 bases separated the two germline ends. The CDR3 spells CASSQDLVQVNTEAFF. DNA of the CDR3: TGTGCCAGCAGCCAAGATCTTGTACAGGTGAACACTGAAGCTTTCTTT.

For the CDR3, the DNA is TGTGCCAGCAGCGGGGAGGGATTTGACGGTGAAGCTTTCTTT. As protein: CASSGEGFDGEAFF. This chain uses TRBV5-4 with TRBJ1-1; D remains unclear. The V gene lost 4 bases and the J gene lost 7 bases, with 17 bases spanning the gap. Looked up from germline, CDR1 is SGHNT and CDR2 is YYREEE (reference sequence). There are 14 residues in the CDR3.

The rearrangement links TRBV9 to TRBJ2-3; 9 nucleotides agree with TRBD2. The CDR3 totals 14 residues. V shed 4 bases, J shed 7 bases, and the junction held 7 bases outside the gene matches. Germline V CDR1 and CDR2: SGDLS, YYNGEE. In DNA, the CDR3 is TGTGCCAGCAGCCCCGGGACTAGCTATAATACGCAGTATTTT. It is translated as CASSPGTSYNTQYF.

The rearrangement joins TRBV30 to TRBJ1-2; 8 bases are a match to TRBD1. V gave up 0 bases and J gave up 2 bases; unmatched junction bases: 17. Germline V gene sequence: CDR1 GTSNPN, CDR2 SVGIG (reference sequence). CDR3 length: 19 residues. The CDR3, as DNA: TGTGCCTGGAGTGTACTAATATTGGCAGGGGGCGCGTTCAACTATGGCTACACCTTC. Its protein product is CAWSVLILAGGAFNYGYTF.

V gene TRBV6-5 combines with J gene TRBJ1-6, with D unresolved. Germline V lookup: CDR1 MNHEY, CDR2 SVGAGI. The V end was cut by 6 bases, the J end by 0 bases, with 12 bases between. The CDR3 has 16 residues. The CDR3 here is CASSYVPGSYNSPLHF. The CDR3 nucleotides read TGTGCCAGCAGCTACGTCCCGGGCTCCTATAATTCACCCCTCCACTTT.

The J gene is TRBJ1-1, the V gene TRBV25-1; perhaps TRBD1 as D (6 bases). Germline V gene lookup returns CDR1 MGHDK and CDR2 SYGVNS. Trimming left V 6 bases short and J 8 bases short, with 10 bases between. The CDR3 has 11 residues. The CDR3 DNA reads TGTGCCAGCAGGACGGGACAAGAAGCTTTCTTT. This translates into CASRTGQEAFF.

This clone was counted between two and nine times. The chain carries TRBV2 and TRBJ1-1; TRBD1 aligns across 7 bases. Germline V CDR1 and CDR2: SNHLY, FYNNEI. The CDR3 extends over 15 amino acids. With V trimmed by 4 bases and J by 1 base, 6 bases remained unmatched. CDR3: CASSGQGLGNTEAFF. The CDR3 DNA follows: TGTGCCAGCAGTGGACAGGGACTGGGGAACACTGAAGCTTTCTTT.